This section outlines one TCR beta chain sequence together with its context. This sample was included in a study of blood T cells in healthy people across ages. Primers used in a second PCR of roughly 6 to 11 cycles were a sample-barcoded 5' primer and a J-beta primer mix. One entry per CDR3 protein, called by TCRdb with MiXCR from the 5' RACE reads. This sample has around 1,900,000 distinct CDR3 sequences, with roughly two fifths found just once. Germline V gene data show CDR1 as SQVTM and CDR2 as ANQGSEA. The ends lost 7 bases at V and 2 bases at J; junction bases unmatched: 5. The CDR3 covers 13 residues.

The sample taken for sequencing was blood. This chain connects TRBV29-1 to TRBJ2-1; 7 nucleotides agree with TRBD1. This sequence was found in a human donor in good health. CDR3 sequence (DNA): TGCAGCGGAGACAGGGTTGCCTACAATGAGCAGTTCTTC. Translating gives CSGDRVAYNEQFF.